Described below is a single TCR beta chain sequence and its context. Its ends do not fully match the called genes, so a read error is possible. In Seattle, patients joined the study during active infection and were tracked longitudinally. Assay used: immunoSEQ multiplex PCR; TCRdb lists only in-frame clones, some missing. The sample records around 260,000 clones, about 90% being singletons. The data stem from a study of blood T cell repertoires in COVID-19. At the level of the study: Nucleic acid was either cDNA or gDNA, and it came from T cells, B-cell-depleted T cells, or PBMCs.

From germline, CDR1 is MDHEN and CDR2 SYDVKM. The CDR3 sequence is 17 residues long. The sample consisted of peripheral blood. The source of this sequence is a woman between 65 and 79 years old with COVID-19, enrolled during active disease. The V call is TRBV28, the J call TRBJ1-2, with D unclear. For the CDR3, the DNA is TGTGCCAGCAGTTTATATGATCGGAGGGCGGCTAATTATGGCTACACCTTC. It encodes CASSLYDRRAANYGYTF.